Below, one TCR beta chain is given with its context. This entry belongs to a study of blood T cell repertoires in COVID-19. About the research overall: Sites across the United States, Italy and Spain contributed samples from acute and convalescent COVID-19. Sources were T cells, B-cell-depleted T cells, or PBMCs; the material itself was cDNA or gDNA.

V shed 6 bases, J shed 11 bases, and the junction held 14 bases outside the gene matches. Germline loops: CDR1 MNHEY, CDR2 SVGAGI. The CDR3 runs 15 residues. Produced via immunoSEQ multiplex PCR; TCRdb's table is partial and in-frame only. The profile covers some 200,000 clones, with more than 80% appearing a single time and 7.5% to 9.5% taken by the ten largest. This chain connects TRBV6-5 to TRBJ2-1; 9 bases agree with TRBD2. This receptor was identified in a woman aged 55-70 years with acute or convalescent COVID-19. Source material: peripheral blood. In DNA form, the CDR3 reads TGTGCCAGCAGCCCGACCCAGCGGGGGGTCCAGAAGCAGTTCTTC. This codes for CASSPTQRGVQKQFF.